This T cell receptor beta chain appears in the sequencing data of a study of neurological immune-mediated disorders (dated by TCRdb to between 2019 and 2020). With respect to the entire study: Of the roughly 34 multiple sclerosis patients, 31 had relapsing-remitting MS and 3 had secondary progressive MS. Using UMI-based sequencing, the study compared peripheral blood TCR-beta repertoires from patients with HTLV-I-associated myelopathy (HAM/TSP), patients with multiple sclerosis, and healthy controls. Alongside PBMC samples, the set of some 98 TCR-beta libraries contained longitudinal samples, technical triplicates, and paired CD4+ and CD8+ T-cell subsets that had been sorted. Of the approximately 65 subjects in the cohort, around 15 were HAM/TSP patients, approximately 34 were multiple sclerosis patients, and around 20 were healthy controls.

To synthesize cDNA, template-switch 5'RACE was performed with a primer carrying a 10-nucleotide random unique molecular identifier so that each TCR transcript was tagged. Every sequencing run covered 15-18 subjects and yielded more than 170 million TCR-beta sequences. The RNeasy kit was used for extraction of total RNA. Using the KAPA Real-time Library Amplification kit, TCR-beta VDJ regions were amplified with primers for the TCR constant region and the 5'RACE anchor. A first PCR added sample indexes and Illumina adaptors, after which a second PCR increased the library yield. The roughly 650 bp TCR product was size-selected on a 2% E-gel SizeSelection system after Ampure bead purification. Library quality was checked on a Bioanalyzer, concentration was measured with Qubit, and libraries were quantified with the Kapa Library Quantification kit before pooling. Paired-end 2 x 150 bp sequencing of the libraries was performed on an Illumina HiSeq 2500. To increase sequence diversity, roughly 25-31% phiX was spiked into each library pool. Concerning the study's data processing: Quality-filtered reads were processed with the UMI-based MiGEC pipeline, which removed over 80% of raw TCR sequences during error correction. IMGT germline references were used for alignment of VDJ genes, and clonotypes were defined by a unique CDR3 amino acid sequence together with V-J genes. Clonal expansion, Shannon diversity and CDR3 relatedness (CalcPairwiseDistances, ClusterSamples) were evaluated with VDJtools, and phylogenetic trees were built with CLCbio workbench. Clones with at least 8 unique UMIs were defined as expanded, with this threshold being based on coefficient-of-variation modelling across technical triplicates. TCRdb's own reprocessing of the public reads used fastp at Q25 and MiXCR and kept productive beta chains. Under each unique CDR3 protein, matching rows form one entry showing the most common genes and DNA. TCRdb assigned the V and J calls; the authors' analysis was not used. The sample has about 70,000 distinct CDR3 sequences on record, around 5% of them singletons. Over 2% of the sample rests with the top ten.

Here is what the overall study found, with its caveats: Across subjects, expanded clones never shared an identical CDR3 amino acid sequence, which suggests that the TCR-beta repertoires in every group were private. TCR clonal expansion was highest in HAM/TSP patients and lowest in MS patients, with MS patients falling below even healthy controls. In phylogenetic analysis, the repertoires of 18 of 34 MS patients grouped into a cluster of related CDR3 sequences, which suggests a possible signature at the repertoire level. No clinical or MRI features were associated with the MS cluster, and the authors said that larger cohorts are needed.

For unsorted PBMC libraries, 2 million PBMCs were used after storage in RNAlater at -80 degrees C until RNA extraction. The multiple sclerosis patients were enrolled in a US clinical protocol that used magnetic resonance imaging to evaluate disease progression. Peripheral blood was subjected to Ficoll-Hypaque density gradient centrifugation to isolate PBMCs, which were then cryopreserved in liquid nitrogen. A remark on this clonotype: This receptor's antigen is unknown. Base quality data are lacking; no much larger clone is found one base away.

The germline V gene supplies CDR1 SGHDN and CDR2 FVKESK. V and J lose 5 bases and 7 bases, and a span of 9 bases separates them. Spanning cysteine to phenylalanine, the CDR3 consists of 11 amino acids. The entry retains the CDR3 DNA only, 33 bases that are in frame from base 1. The TCR comes from a woman aged 70-85 years with multiple sclerosis. Here the chain combines TRBV14 and TRBJ2-7; there is no confident call for the D gene. Source material: PBMCs. The DNA is TGTGCCAGCAGCGTGAATAAGGAGCAGTACTTC. It translates to CASSVNKEQYF.